This T cell receptor (beta chain) was identified in a study of T cells in women clearing cervical HPV infection. Study context: Control women cleared a single incident HPV16 infection within 12 months. Case blood was drawn when the lesion was first found; control blood after infection became undetectable.

immunoSEQ multiplex PCR used an average of 1200 ng genomic DNA. Measured with immunoSEQ multiplex PCR; TCRdb has only the in-frame clones, and not every one. Recorded for this sample: 22,000 or so clones. CDR3 length equals 12 residues. Trimming shortened V by 6 bases and J by 0 bases, and 8 bases separated the two germline ends. CDR1 is SQVTM and CDR2 is ANQGSEA in the germline V gene. Remarks on this clone: Read coverage stops 3 residues before the CDR3 terminus; the germline J gene supplies the remainder.

The clonotype comes from a woman between 18 and 75 years old with a cervical HPV16 infection that either progressed to CIN3+ or cleared (not recorded which). V gene TRBV29-1 combines with J gene TRBJ1-1; tentative D call: TRBD1 (6 bases). The specimen sequenced was blood buffy coat. The CDR3 spells CSVTGLNTEAFF. The CDR3 bases that were read are TGCAGCGTAACAGGGCTGAACACTGAA.